This T cell receptor (beta chain) was identified during a study of cytomegalovirus exposure and HLA in healthy donors. Primers for the PCR totalled 60 Vbeta and 13 Jbeta. Sequencing used immunoSEQ multiplex PCR; TCRdb keeps in-frame clones, though not all of them. The sample lists hundreds of thousands of clones, 77% seen once, with less than 3.5% in the top ten. The CDR3 length is 17 residues. Losses at the gene ends were 0 bases for V and 2 bases for J; bases not matched to a gene: 8. Germline CDR1 and CDR2: LGHNA and YSLEER. The receptor was derived from a woman in her sixties or seventies in good health and CMV-seropositive. The sequenced sample was PBMCs. The chain is built from TRBV4-3 and TRBJ2-7, with 9 nucleotides matching TRBD1. The CDR3 DNA sequence: TGCGCCAGCAGCCAAGATATATCGGGACAGGGTACCTACGAGCAGTACTTC. Its translation: CASSQDISGQGTYEQYF.